Listed below are T cell receptor beta chains from one sample, sequenced in a study of CD8+ T cells in alopecia areata. Data came from immunoSEQ multiplex PCR; TCRdb stores just in-frame clones and leaves some out. Of around 160,000 clones listed, less than 70% were seen once; the top ten hold 14%. The sequencing used CD4+ T cells sorted from blood, collected at week 24, from a patient treated with tofacitinib. These receptors were taken from a human donor with alopecia areata. The CDR3 runs from the conserved cysteine through the conserved F or W. The D gene is left open where the match is weak. The listing skips clone size in some rows; elsewhere it reads once, few, many or a size class.

few,TRBJ2-5,TRBV29-1,NA,CSVVLGLGGGETQYF,TGCAGCGTTGTCCTTGGACTAGGGGGGGGAGAGACCCAGTACTTC
NA,TRBJ1-4,TRBV2,NA,CASSGLLASREKLFF,TGTGCCAGCAGTGGATTACTTGCCTCTAGAGAAAAACTGTTTTTT
NA,TRBJ2-5,TRBV11-2,TRBD2,CASSSTSGLAYQETQYF,TGTGCCAGCAGCTCAACCTCGGGACTAGCGTACCAAGAGACCCAGTACTTC
NA,TRBJ2-5,TRBV30,NA,CAWRGGQSHKETQYF,TGTGCCTGGAGGGGCGGACAGAGCCACAAGGAGACCCAGTACTTC
few,TRBJ2-3,TRBV11-2,TRBD1,CASSLDRVGDTQYF,TGTGCCAGCAGCCTCGACAGGGTTGGAGATACGCAGTATTTT
NA,TRBJ1-1,TRBV6-1,NA,CASSPTSGTEAFF,TGTGCCAGCAGCCCCACATCGGGCACTGAAGCTTTCTTT
once,TRBJ2-7,TRBV15,NA,CATSRESLAYEQYF,TGTGCCACCAGCAGAGAATCCCTCGCCTACGAGCAGTACTTC
few,TRBJ2-5,TRBV14,TRBD2,CASSQGLAGLETQYF,TGTGCCAGCAGCCAAGGTCTAGCGGGGTTGGAGACCCAGTACTTC
many,TRBJ1-1,TRBV29-1,NA,CSVVGQINTEAFF,TGCAGCGTTGTCGGACAGATCAACACTGAAGCTTTCTTT
NA,TRBJ2-4,TRBV29-1,TRBD1,CSVEDFGQGSNIQYF,TGCAGCGTTGAAGATTTTGGACAGGGAAGCAACATTCAGTACTTC
NA,TRBJ2-5,TRBV7-2,NA,CASSSLRETQYF,TGTGCCAGCAGCTCCCTGAGGGAGACCCAGTACTTC
NA,TRBJ2-7,TRBV29-1,NA,CSVVQGRGYEQYF,TGCAGCGTTGTCCAGGGCAGGGGCTACGAGCAGTACTTC
few,TRBJ2-7,TRBV6-1,TRBD1,CASGRQGSEQYF,TGTGCCAGCGGAAGACAGGGATCCGAGCAGTACTTC
NA,TRBJ1-1,TRBV6-5,NA,CASSLDTEAFF,TGTGCCAGCAGTTTAGACACTGAAGCTTTCTTT